The entry below describes one T cell receptor (beta chain). This entry comes from a study of blood T cell repertoires in COVID-19. Across the study: COVID-19 samples collected from the United States, Italy and Spain covered acute and convalescent phases.

Germline V CDR1 and CDR2: GTSNPN, SVGIG (reference sequence). This CDR3 is built from 17 residues. With V trimmed by 1 base and J by 6 bases, 15 bases remained unmatched. Repertoires were generated with immunoSEQ multiplex PCR, while TCRdb's copy carries only in-frame clones and drops some. The sample contains some 130,000 clones, almost 80% of which appear only once. The rearrangement links TRBV30 to TRBJ1-5; 7 bases are shared with TRBD1. This TCR came from a man in his sixties who had recovered from COVID-19. The sequenced material came from peripheral blood. DNA for the CDR3: TGTGCCTGGAGTGGACAGGGATGGGGCCGGGGTTCTCAGCCCCAGCATTTT. Its protein product is CAWSGQGWGRGSQPQHF.